Below, 4 T cell receptor beta chains from the same sample are listed, as sequenced in a study of shared clonotypes between healthy human individuals. Sequencing used immunoSEQ multiplex PCR; TCRdb keeps in-frame clones, though not all of them. This sample has over a million clones, with roughly 95% found just once. The sample comprised naive CD4+ T cells sorted from blood. Indicated subset: CD45RA+ positively selected. The receptors shown here come from a young man in good health.

The CDR3 region has the DNA TGTGCCAGCTCCCGACGGACTAGCGGGAGGGCCGCGGCGGGGGAGCAGTTCTTC. This encodes CASSRRTSGRAAAGEQFF. This sequence joins TRBV18 and TRBJ2-1, with TRBD2 matching 15 bases. Germline V gene lookup returns CDR1 KGHSH and CDR2 LQKENI. V shed 6 bases and J 10 bases; nucleotides not matched to a gene: 16. The CDR3 sequence is 18 residues long.

The sample holds a few counts of this clone. Other nucleotide sequences in the sample specify the same CDR3. The chain uses TRBV18 and TRBJ1-5; the match to TRBD1 covers 8 bases. V trimming: 3 bases; J trimming: 2 bases; junction bases outside the gene matches: 0. The V gene's germline CDR1 is KGHSH and CDR2 LQKENI. This CDR3 comprises 14 residues. The chain's CDR3 is CASSPGQGNQPQHF. CDR3 sequence (DNA): TGTGCCAGCTCACCGGGACAGGGCAATCAGCCCCAGCATTTT. Combining the CDR3 with reference TRBV18 and TRBJ1-5 gives the whole variable domain NAGVMQNPRHLVRRRGQEARLRCSPMKGHSHVYWYRQLPEEGLKFMVYLQKENIIDESGMPKERFSAEFPKEGPSILRIQQVVRGDSAAYFCASSPGQGNQPQHFGDGTRLSIL.

The chain carries TRBV28 and TRBJ2-4; no reliable D call. CDR1 is MDHEN, CDR2 SYDVKM, per germline. There are 15 residues in the CDR3. V was trimmed by 6 bases and J by 6 bases, leaving 18 bases between them. The CDR3 DNA is TGTGCCAGCAGCCGTGCGTCTGTGGGTCCAAACATTCAGTACTTC. Residues: CASSRASVGPNIQYF.

This chain links TRBV13 with TRBJ2-1; D may be TRBD1 (7 bases). Germline-derived CDR1 and CDR2 are PRHDT and FYEKMQ (reference sequence). Trimming cost V 3 bases and J 4 bases, with 10 bases left between them. The CDR3 totals 14 residues. In DNA form, the CDR3 reads TGTGCCAGCAGCTTGGAGGGGGCTTACAATGAGCAGTTCTTC. Translation gives CASSLEGAYNEQFF.